The 17 T cell receptor beta chains given below trace back to one sample, sequenced in a study of sequential checkpoint blockade in melanoma. TCRdb's table, derived via immunoSEQ multiplex PCR, lists solely in-frame clones and lacks some. The data show about 17,000 clones, roughly 71% seen once. Described treatment: randomized to nivolumab then ipilimumab (arm A) or the reverse (arm B). Sequenced material: CD8+ T cells sorted from blood (inferred from file names), taken from a patient given nivolumab and ipilimumab in sequence. Receptors were obtained from a human donor with melanoma.

The rearrangement uses TRBV5-1 and TRBJ1-5; D is ambiguous. Germline CDR1 SGHRS, CDR2 YFSETQ. Trimming removed 7 bases at V and 6 bases at J, with 20 bases between. This CDR3 has 15 residues. Here the CDR3 reads CASSQGLEGTQPQHF. The CDR3, as DNA: TGCGCCAGCTCCCAAGGACTCGAGGGAACTCAGCCCCAGCATTTT.

The sample holds a few counts of this clone. V and J are TRBV4-1 and TRBJ1-1; possible D gene TRBD1, 5 bases. Germline V CDR1 and CDR2: MGHRA, YSYEKL. With 6 bases removed from V and 3 bases from J, the gap between germline ends came to 14 bases. The CDR3 runs 14 residues. The CDR3 coding sequence is TGCGCCAGCAGTCTCCCAGGCAGGGACACTGAAGCTTTCTTT. Translating it yields CASSLPGRDTEAFF.

This clone was recorded only once. This chain connects TRBV27 to TRBJ2-1; perhaps TRBD2 as D (6 bases). V gave up 2 bases and J gave up 4 bases, with 6 bases separating them. The CDR3 spans 13 residues. The germline V gene encodes CDR1 MNHEY and CDR2 SMNVEV (reference sequence). In DNA form, the CDR3 reads TGTGCCAGCAGTTTAGGGGGGTACAATGAGCAGTTCTTC. Protein product: CASSLGGYNEQFF.

This clone was picked up a small number of times. V and J are TRBV6-5 and TRBJ1-1, with TRBD1 matching 7 bases. The V gene's germline CDR1 is MNHEY and CDR2 SVGAGI. The length of the CDR3 is 13 residues. V lost 6 bases to trimming and J lost 3 bases; unmatched junction nucleotides: 4. The chain's CDR3 is CASRAGQYTEAFF. DNA of the CDR3: TGTGCCAGCAGGGCGGGACAGTACACTGAAGCTTTCTTT.

The chain uses TRBV29-1 and TRBJ2-6; TRBD2 aligns across 11 bases. The CDR3 is made up of 18 amino acids. The trim removed 5 bases at V and 4 bases at J, leaving 13 bases unmatched. Germline values: CDR1 SQVTM, CDR2 ANQGSEA. The DNA for the CDR3 is TGCAGCGTTTTAGCGGGGGGGCACACGTCAGCCGGGGCCAACGTCCTGACTTTC. Residues: CSVLAGGHTSAGANVLTF.

This clone was observed at least ten times. The V call is TRBV6-5, the J call TRBJ1-1; unclear D gene. Deletions cut 5 bases from V and 1 base from J, with 11 bases between. Germline V gene sequence: CDR1 MNHEY, CDR2 SVGAGI. The CDR3 is 14 residues long. The DNA of the CDR3 is TGTGCCAGCAGTGAGACACCAAAGAACACTGAAGCTTTCTTT. Protein product: CASSETPKNTEAFF.

In DNA, the CDR3 is TGTGCCAGCAGCCAGAATAATTCACCCCTCCACTTT. This translates into CASSQNNSPLHF. The chain combines TRBV5-4 with TRBJ1-6; D not certain. This CDR3 is 12 amino acids long. Germline V gene sequence: CDR1 SGHNT, CDR2 YYREEE (reference sequence). V lost 4 bases and J lost 5, with 4 bases in between. Full variable domain (outside the CDR3, taken from reference TRBV5-4 and TRBJ1-6): ETGVTQSPTHLIKTRGQQVTLRCSSQSGHNTVSWYQQALGQGPQFIFQYYREEENGRGNFPPRFSGLQFPNYSSELNVNALELDDSALYLCASSQNNSPLHFGNGTRLTVT.

The chain has TRBV2 and TRBJ2-7; D perhaps matches TRBD2 (6 bases). The germline V gene has CDR1 SNHLY and CDR2 FYNNEI. This CDR3 spans 14 amino acids. V lost 3 bases, J lost 10 bases, and 19 bases lay in between. In DNA, the CDR3 is TGTGCCAGCAGTGAGAGGGACTCCGACTCCGCCCAGTACGTC. Translated, it gives CASSERDSDSAQYV.

A single count supports this clone. The rearrangement joins TRBV7-9 to TRBJ2-3; TRBD2 matches 9 bases. Trimming cost V 8 bases and J 1 base; bases outside gene matches: 4. Germline loops: CDR1 SEHNR, CDR2 FQNEAQ (reference sequence). CDR3 length: 14 residues. The CDR3 here is CASEGGGGTDTQYF. The CDR3, as DNA: TGTGCCAGCGAAGGCGGGGGGGGCACAGATACGCAGTATTTT.

The rearrangement joins TRBV28 to TRBJ1-5; D is unclear. Germline CDR1 and CDR2: MDHEN and SYDVKM. V was trimmed by 2 bases and J by 3 bases, leaving 14 bases between them. The CDR3 is 16 amino acids. This chain's CDR3 is CASSLMSRGDNQPQHF. CDR3 DNA sequence: TGTGCCAGCAGTTTAATGTCGCGCGGGGACAATCAGCCCCAGCATTTT.

The chain recombines TRBV9 with TRBJ2-2, with a possible D match to TRBD1 (6 bases). Germline V gene lookup returns CDR1 SGDLS and CDR2 YYNGEE. The germline V and J ends were trimmed by 0 bases and 4 bases, with 13 bases remaining between them. The CDR3 is made up of 16 amino acids. CDR3 DNA sequence: TGTGCCAGCAGCGTAGGACACAGGGCCCTCACCGGGGAGCTGTTTTTT. Translating it yields CASSVGHRALTGELFF.

This sequence joins TRBV7-9 and TRBJ2-5; D is unresolved. Germline V gene data show CDR1 as SEHNR and CDR2 as FQNEAQ (reference sequence). Trimming took 4 bases from V and 5 from J, leaving 11 bases between them. The CDR3 covers 13 residues. CDR3 protein: CASSSWAEETQYF. CDR3 nucleotides: TGTGCCAGCAGCTCCTGGGCTGAGGAGACCCAGTACTTC.

J is TRBJ2-7 and V is TRBV7-2, with a possible D match to TRBD1 (6 bases). Trimming took 6 bases from V and 5 from J, leaving 20 bases between them. CDR1 and CDR2 (germline): SGHTA, FQGNSA. This CDR3 has 15 residues. The DNA for the CDR3 is TGTGCCAGCAGTCAACCCCAGGGGATTCGGAACGAGCAGTACTTC. Translating it yields CASSQPQGIRNEQYF.

The V and J genes are TRBV28 and TRBJ2-7; TRBD1 might be the D (5 bases). Germline loops: CDR1 MDHEN, CDR2 SYDVKM. The CDR3 has 16 amino acids. The germline V and J ends were trimmed by 0 bases and 0 bases, with 12 bases remaining between them. The CDR3 is CASSLWPGKGSYEQYV. The CDR3 nucleotides read TGTGCCAGCAGTTTATGGCCAGGGAAAGGCTCCTACGAGCAGTACGTC.

The sample holds a few counts of this clone. The rearrangement uses TRBV29-1 and TRBJ1-2; D gene unclear. Germline CDR1 and CDR2: SQVTM and ANQGSEA. Trimming took off 8 bases at V and 0 bases at J, with 7 bases between the two ends. The CDR3 has 11 amino acids. In DNA, the CDR3 is TGCAGCTCGGAGTCTAACTATGGCTACACCTTC. Its protein product is CSSESNYGYTF.

V usage is TRBV27 and J usage is TRBJ2-5; D unclear. CDR1 and CDR2 (germline): MNHEY, SMNVEV (reference sequence). With 5 bases removed from V and 0 bases from J, the gap between germline ends came to 4 bases. CDR3 length: 12 residues. CDR3 residues: CASSQYQETQYF. CDR3 coding DNA: TGTGCCAGCAGTCAGTACCAAGAGACCCAGTACTTC.

This sequence joins TRBV6-4 and TRBJ2-3, with D possibly matching TRBD1 (5 bases). Trimming took off 4 bases at V and 2 bases at J, with 13 bases between the two ends. This CDR3 has 15 residues. The germline gives CDR1 MRHNA, CDR2 SNTAGT. This chain's CDR3 is CASSGSETATDTQYF. In DNA form, the CDR3 reads TGTGCCAGCAGTGGCTCCGAGACAGCCACAGATACGCAGTATTTT.